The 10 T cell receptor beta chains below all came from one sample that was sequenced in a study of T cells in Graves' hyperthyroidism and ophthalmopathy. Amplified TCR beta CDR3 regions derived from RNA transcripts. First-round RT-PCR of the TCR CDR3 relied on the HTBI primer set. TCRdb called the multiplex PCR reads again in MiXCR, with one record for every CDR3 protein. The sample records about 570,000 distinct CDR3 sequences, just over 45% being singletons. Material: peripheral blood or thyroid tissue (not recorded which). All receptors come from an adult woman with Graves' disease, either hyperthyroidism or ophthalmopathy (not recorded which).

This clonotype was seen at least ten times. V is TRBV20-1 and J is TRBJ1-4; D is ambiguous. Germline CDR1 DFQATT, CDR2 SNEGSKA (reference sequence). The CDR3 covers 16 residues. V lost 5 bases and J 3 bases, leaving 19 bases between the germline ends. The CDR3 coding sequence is TGCAGTGCTCCCCCAAGGCGTGATATTGCTAATGAAAAACTGTTTTTT. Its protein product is CSAPPRRDIANEKLFF.

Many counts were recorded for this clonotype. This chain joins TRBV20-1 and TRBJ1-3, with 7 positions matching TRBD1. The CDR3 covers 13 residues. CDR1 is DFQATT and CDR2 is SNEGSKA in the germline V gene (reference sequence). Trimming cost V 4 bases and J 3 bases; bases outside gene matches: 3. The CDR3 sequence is CSATRGLGNTIYF. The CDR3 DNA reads TGCAGTGCTACGAGGGGGCTTGGAAACACCATATATTTT.

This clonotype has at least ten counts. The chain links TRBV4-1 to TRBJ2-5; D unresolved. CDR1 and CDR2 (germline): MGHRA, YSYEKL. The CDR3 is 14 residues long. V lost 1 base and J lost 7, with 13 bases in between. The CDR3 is CASSQVGRPGTQYF. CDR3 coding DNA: TGCGCCAGCAGCCAAGTGGGCAGACCGGGGACCCAGTACTTC.

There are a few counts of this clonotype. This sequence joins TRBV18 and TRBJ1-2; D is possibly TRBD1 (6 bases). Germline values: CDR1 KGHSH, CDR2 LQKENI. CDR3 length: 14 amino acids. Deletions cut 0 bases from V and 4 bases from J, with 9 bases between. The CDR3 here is CASSPPGAGYGYTF. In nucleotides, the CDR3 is TGTGCCAGCTCACCACCGGGGGCCGGCTATGGCTACACCTTC.

The CDR3 DNA is TGTGCCAGCCGGTCAGCGGGAAGGTTTAAGACCCAGTACTTC. Its protein is CASRSAGRFKTQYF. The rearrangement links TRBV3-1 to TRBJ2-5, with 7 bases identical to TRBD2. Unmatched junction bases numbered 12, after V lost 8 bases and J lost 6 bases. The V gene's germline CDR1 is LGHDT and CDR2 YNNKEL (reference sequence). The CDR3 is made up of 14 amino acids.

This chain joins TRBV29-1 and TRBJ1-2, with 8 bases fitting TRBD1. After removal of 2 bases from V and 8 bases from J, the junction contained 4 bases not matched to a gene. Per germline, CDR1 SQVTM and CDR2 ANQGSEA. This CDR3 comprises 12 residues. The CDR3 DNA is TGCAGCGTTGAATGGACAGGGCTAGGCTACACCTTC. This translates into CSVEWTGLGYTF.

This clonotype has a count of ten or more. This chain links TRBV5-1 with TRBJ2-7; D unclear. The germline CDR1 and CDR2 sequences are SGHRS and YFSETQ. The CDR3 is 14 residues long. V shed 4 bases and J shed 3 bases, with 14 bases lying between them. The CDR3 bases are TGCGCCAGCAGCCCGGATGGAGAGTTCTACGAGCAGTACTTC. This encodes CASSPDGEFYEQYF.

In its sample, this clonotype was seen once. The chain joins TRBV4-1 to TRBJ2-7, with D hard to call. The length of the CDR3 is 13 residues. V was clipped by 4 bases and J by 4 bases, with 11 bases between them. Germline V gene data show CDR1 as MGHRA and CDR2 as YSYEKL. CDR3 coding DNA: TGCGCCAGCAGCCTTTTTGTCCAGTACGAGCAGTACTTC. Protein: CASSLFVQYEQYF.

For the CDR3, the DNA is TGTGCCAGCAGCCGGACCCAGGATAGCAATCAGCCCCAGCATTTT. Protein product: CASSRTQDSNQPQHF. V gene TRBV25-1 combines with J gene TRBJ1-5, with D uncertain. V lost 6 bases, J lost 0 bases, and 12 bases lay in between. From germline, CDR1 is MGHDK and CDR2 SYGVNS. The CDR3 loop spans 15 amino acids. Based on the CDR3 plus reference TRBV25-1 and TRBJ1-5, the full variable domain is EADIYQTPRYLVIGTGKKITLECSQTMGHDKMYWYQQDPGMELHLIHYSYGVNSTEKGDLSSESTVSRIRTEHFPLTLESARPSHTSQYLCASSRTQDSNQPQHFGDGTRLSIL.

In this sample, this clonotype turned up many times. The CDR3 here is CAWSVRRETQYF. CDR3 nucleotides: TGTGCCTGGAGTGTAAGACGAGAGACCCAGTACTTC. The chain recombines TRBV30 with TRBJ2-5; no firm D call. With 0 bases removed from V and 4 bases from J, the gap between germline ends came to 6 bases. Germline V gene sequence: CDR1 GTSNPN, CDR2 SVGIG (reference sequence). The CDR3 runs 12 residues.